The 23 T cell receptor beta chains in this list originate from one sample, sequenced in a study of shared clonotypes between healthy human individuals (dated by TCRdb to 2018 to 2020). The library was generated by the immunoSEQ multiplex PCR assay. The source is immuneACCESS, and TCRdb retained only in-frame sequences with V and J called. Part of the clones is not carried over; for the studies checked, unresolved V genes explain less than half of this, and the remainder is unexplained. For this sample there are roughly 2 million clones; just under 95% appear just once. Of the sample, roughly 1% is held by the ten largest clones. CD8 naive samples were obtained by positive selection for CCR7 among CD45RO-negative cells, yielding a CD45RA+CCR7+ population from which TemRA cells were excluded. Sequenced input: naive CD8+ T cells sorted from blood. The sample's cell subset or site, from its label and the paper: CD45RA+CCR7+. The receptors shown here come from a man aged 18 to 35 in good health.

This CDR3 is CASSHQVHTYEQYF. CDR3 DNA sequence: TGCGCCAGCAGCCACCAAGTTCACACGTACGAGCAGTACTTC. The chain joins TRBV4-1 to TRBJ2-7; D unclear. The CDR3 has 14 residues. The germline V and J ends were trimmed by 3 bases and 4 bases, with 13 bases remaining between them. The germline gives CDR1 MGHRA, CDR2 YSYEKL.

The chain couples TRBV19 to TRBJ1-5; no reliable D call. The CDR3 has 14 residues. The germline V gene encodes CDR1 LNHDA and CDR2 SQIVND (reference sequence). The V end was cut by 2 bases, the J end by 11 bases, with 16 bases between. CDR3 protein: CASSISAPLYAQHF. CDR3 nucleotides: TGTGCCAGTAGTATATCGGCACCTTTATACGCCCAGCATTTT.

J is TRBJ2-1 and V is TRBV4-3; the match to TRBD2 covers 8 bases. Germline CDR1 reads LGHNA; CDR2 reads YSLEER. The CDR3 is made up of 15 amino acids. Trimming removed 0 bases from V and 7 bases from J; junction bases left unmatched: 5. Here the CDR3 DNA reads TGCGCCAGCAGCCAAGATCGGGTAGCGGGAAATGAGCAGTTCTTC. Amino acid sequence: CASSQDRVAGNEQFF.

The CDR3 loop is CASSLRGSGSSETQYF. The CDR3 DNA follows: TGCGCCAGCAGCCTAAGAGGGAGCGGGAGTTCGGAGACCCAGTACTTC. V is TRBV4-1 and J is TRBJ2-5; 8 bases map to TRBD2. With V trimmed by 4 bases and J by 5 bases, 12 bases remained unmatched. The CDR3 length is 16 residues. Germline V gene lookup returns CDR1 MGHRA and CDR2 YSYEKL.

This sequence joins TRBV10-2 and TRBJ2-7; 8 bases fit TRBD2. This CDR3 is 14 amino acids long. V was clipped by 5 bases and J by 2 bases; unmatched bases: 5. Germline CDR1 WSHSY, CDR2 SAAADI. CDR3 sequence reads: CASSIGTSTYEQYF. The CDR3 nucleotides read TGCGCCAGCAGTATAGGGACTAGTACCTACGAGCAGTACTTC.

This clone has just one count. This rearrangement joins TRBV10-1 to TRBJ2-3, with a weak D call TRBD2 (5 bases). Per the germline V gene, CDR1 is WNHNN and CDR2 is SYGVQD (reference sequence). The CDR3 contains 12 residues. Trimming removed 10 bases from V and 3 bases from J, with 11 bases in between. CDR3 sequence (DNA): TGCGCCACCCGGGATAAGACAGATACGCAGTATTTT. Its translation is CATRDKTDTQYF.

The rearrangement links TRBV28 to TRBJ1-1, with TRBD1 matching 9 bases. The V and J ends lost 2 bases and 0 bases, in that order; junction bases with no gene match: 4. The CDR3 is made up of 16 amino acids. Germline V gene lookup returns CDR1 MDHEN and CDR2 SYDVKM. The CDR3, as DNA: TGTGCCAGCAGTTTAGGGGACAGGGTGGTGAACACTGAAGCTTTCTTT. This sequence encodes CASSLGDRVVNTEAFF.

The rearrangement uses TRBV4-1 and TRBJ2-7, with D perhaps matching TRBD2 (5 bases). V was pared by 4 bases and J by 1 base, with 14 bases between. The CDR3 runs to 15 residues. The germline gives CDR1 MGHRA, CDR2 YSYEKL. The CDR3 bases are TGCGCCAGCAGCCCCGAGCGGACCTCGTCCTACGAGCAGTACTTC. Its protein is CASSPERTSSYEQYF.

J is TRBJ2-7 and V is TRBV27, with D uncertain. Trimming cost V 5 bases and J 1 base, with 12 bases left between them. This CDR3 has 14 amino acids. CDR1 is MNHEY and CDR2 is SMNVEV in the germline V gene (reference sequence). The CDR3 nucleotides are TGTGCCAGCAGTCAATTTTGGGATTCCTACGAGCAGTACTTC. Protein product: CASSQFWDSYEQYF.

The rearrangement links TRBV11-2 to TRBJ1-5; TRBD1 matches at 7 bases. V gave up 5 bases and J gave up 1 base; unmatched junction bases: 5. Germline V CDR1 and CDR2: SGHAT, FQNNGV. The CDR3 totals 15 residues. In DNA form, the CDR3 reads TGTGCCAGCAGCGCCGGGACAGCCAGCAATCAGCCCCAGCATTTT. Translating gives CASSAGTASNQPQHF. The whole variable domain, filled in from reference TRBV11-2 and TRBJ1-5, reads EAGVAQSPRYKIIEKRQSVAFWCNPISGHATLYWYQQILGQGPKLLIQFQNNGVVDDSQLPKDRFSAERLKGVDSTLKIQPAKLEDSAVYLCASSAGTASNQPQHFGDGTRLSIL.

CDR3 in amino acids: CASTLLGQLREKLFF. The CDR3, as DNA: TGTGCCAGCACCTTACTGGGACAGTTGAGGGAAAAACTGTTTTTT. The rearrangement uses TRBV6-6 and TRBJ1-4; 7 positions match TRBD1. J lost 8 bases, V lost 7 bases, and 13 bases had no gene match. CDR1 is MNHNY and CDR2 is SVGAGI in the germline V gene (reference sequence). The CDR3 totals 15 residues.

The V gene is TRBV4-1, the J gene TRBJ2-2; possible D gene TRBD2, 6 bases. The CDR3 spans 17 residues. Germline loops: CDR1 MGHRA, CDR2 YSYEKL. V lost 0 bases, J lost 5 bases, and 16 bases lay in between. The CDR3 DNA sequence: TGCGCCAGCAGCCAAGATCTCTCGGCAGGGAGGACCGGGGAGCTGTTTTTT. This encodes CASSQDLSAGRTGELFF.

This chain links TRBV28 with TRBJ2-1, with 10 bases aligning to TRBD1. CDR1 is MDHEN and CDR2 is SYDVKM in the germline V gene. Unmatched junction bases numbered 4, after V lost 4 bases and J lost 4 bases. This CDR3 contains 15 residues. The CDR3 nucleotides are TGTGCCAGCAGTTCACGGACAGGGGGTTACAATGAGCAGTTCTTC. This translates into CASSSRTGGYNEQFF.

With regard to this clone: The same CDR3 is also encoded by other DNA sequences in this sample. The chain links TRBV11-2 to TRBJ1-6; D ambiguous. This CDR3 is built from 13 residues. CDR1 is SGHAT, CDR2 FQNNGV, per germline. The V and J ends lost 0 bases and 10 bases respectively, with 7 bases between them. CDR3 amino acids: CASSLDLGSPLHF. The CDR3 DNA sequence: TGTGCCAGCAGCTTAGATTTAGGGTCACCCCTCCACTTT.

The chain combines TRBV5-4 with TRBJ2-5; 10 bases map to TRBD1. From germline, CDR1 is SGHNT and CDR2 YYREEE (reference sequence). Germline trimming cut 4 bases from V and 1 base from J; bases unmatched to any gene: 10. The CDR3 consists of 17 residues. CDR3 sequence: CASSLGWTGGSQETQYF. The CDR3, as DNA: TGTGCCAGCAGCCTTGGATGGACAGGGGGATCCCAAGAGACCCAGTACTTC.

In nucleotides, the CDR3 is TGTGCCAGCAGCAAGACGCCAGGGAGAGATAGAAACATTCAGTACTTC. Translating it yields CASSKTPGRDRNIQYF. This sequence joins TRBV21-1 and TRBJ2-4. TRBV21-1 constitutes a pseudogene. The CDR3 is 16 amino acids.

This sequence joins TRBV28 and TRBJ2-1, with D hard to call. In germline, CDR1 is MDHEN, CDR2 SYDVKM. With 2 bases removed from V and 1 base from J, the gap between germline ends came to 6 bases. CDR3 size: 14 residues. The CDR3 nucleotides are TGTGCCAGCAGTTTAATGGGGTCCTACAATGAGCAGTTCTTC. Translated, it gives CASSLMGSYNEQFF.

The chain uses TRBV7-2 and TRBJ2-7; perhaps D is TRBD1 or TRBD2 (5 bases each). This CDR3 contains 15 residues. Germline CDR1 reads SGHTA; CDR2 reads FQGNSA. Trimming left V 5 bases short and J 2 bases short, with 16 bases between. In DNA, the CDR3 is TGTGCCAGCAGCCCGCACCGGGACGCTGCCTACGAGCAGTACTTC. Translation: CASSPHRDAAYEQYF.

For this clone: The same CDR3 arises from other DNA sequences in this sample as well. The chain combines TRBV27 with TRBJ1-2, with TRBD1 as a possible D gene (5 bases). V was shortened by 3 bases and J by 4 bases, with 9 bases between the two germline ends. Germline lookup yields CDR1 MNHEY and CDR2 SMNVEV (reference sequence). The CDR3 totals 13 residues. The CDR3 DNA reads as TGTGCCAGCAGTTTCGGGACGGCCTATGGCTACACCTTC. It yields the protein CASSFGTAYGYTF.

This clone was detected once. The chain combines TRBV19 with TRBJ1-5; D ambiguous. Germline V lookup: CDR1 LNHDA, CDR2 SQIVND (reference sequence). The length of the CDR3 is 14 residues. Deletions cut 6 bases from V and 0 bases from J, with 9 bases between. CDR3 coding DNA: TGTGCCAGTAGCGACTGGGGTAGCAATCAGCCCCAGCATTTT. It is translated as CASSDWGSNQPQHF.

The chain couples TRBV19 to TRBJ2-7, with D possibly TRBD1 on 6 matching bases. Germline V gene data show CDR1 as LNHDA and CDR2 as SQIVND (reference sequence). The CDR3 runs 14 residues. V was cut by 2 bases and J by 2 bases, with 10 bases left in between. Here the CDR3 DNA reads TGTGCCAGTAGTATACGGGACACTCCCTACGAGCAGTACTTC. Its translation is CASSIRDTPYEQYF.

A word on this clone: With a much larger clone just one base away, this may be a read error. The genes are TRBV9 and TRBJ2-7; the match to TRBD2 covers 12 bases. The CDR3 length is 15 residues. The V and J ends lost 4 bases and 2 bases, in that order; junction bases with no gene match: 4. Germline V gene sequence: CDR1 SGDLS, CDR2 YYNGEE. The CDR3 region is CASSPWTSGAYEQYF. The CDR3 coding sequence is TGTGCCAGCAGCCCGTGGACTAGCGGGGCCTACGAGCAGTACTTC.

The genes are TRBV2 and TRBJ1-5, with D uncertain. The CDR3 has 14 amino acids. V shed 3 bases and J shed 6 bases, with 12 bases lying between them. The germline V gene has CDR1 SNHLY and CDR2 FYNNEI. CDR3 DNA sequence: TGTGCCAGCAGTGAGGCACAAGAGGGTCAGCCCCAGCATTTT. Amino acids: CASSEAQEGQPQHF.